Below are 20 T cell receptor beta chains sequenced from a single sample in a study of post-analysis software for immune sequencing data. Study conclusions and caveats: Patients used roughly five TRBV segments, including TRBV5-6, TRBV5-1 and TRBV20-1, more often than controls.

TCR beta cDNA libraries included unique molecular identifiers. Via MiXCR, TCRdb re-called the PCR reads, giving one row per CDR3 protein. This sample has 700,000 to 900,000 distinct CDR3 sequences, with 46% found just once. Their specific antigens are unknown. The specimen sequenced was blood. The receptors originated from a girl aged 10-17 years with multiple sclerosis.

The V gene is TRBV10-1, the J gene TRBJ2-5; 10 nucleotides agree with TRBD2. CDR3 length equals 15 residues. V was clipped by 3 bases and J by 5 bases; unmatched bases: 6. Germline assignment: CDR1 WNHNN and CDR2 SYGVQD (reference sequence). As DNA, the CDR3 is TGCGCCAGCAGTGAAGCGGGAGGGCCTTATGAGACCCAGTACTTC. Translation gives CASSEAGGPYETQYF.

This clonotype was observed a few times. The chain couples TRBV7-6 to TRBJ2-7; D assignment may be TRBD1 or TRBD2 (5 bases each). V lost 5 bases, J lost 0 bases, and 20 bases lay in between. In germline, CDR1 is SGHVS, CDR2 FNYEAQ. This CDR3 comprises 17 residues. CDR3 region: CASSHPYRPSSSYEQYF. The CDR3 coding sequence is TGTGCCAGCAGCCACCCTTACAGGCCTAGCTCCTCCTACGAGCAGTACTTC.

The gene calls are TRBV9 and TRBJ2-5; D not resolved. The V gene's germline CDR1 is SGDLS and CDR2 YYNGEE. The CDR3 consists of 15 residues. The V gene lost 0 bases and the J gene lost 5 bases, with 14 bases spanning the gap. For the CDR3, the DNA is TGTGCCAGCAGCGTAGTCGGTCTGGTTGGGGAGACCCAGTACTTC. This codes for CASSVVGLVGETQYF.

The V call is TRBV20-1, the J call TRBJ1-4; D is unresolved. Germline V lookup: CDR1 DFQATT, CDR2 SNEGSKA (reference sequence). The V gene lost 0 bases and the J gene lost 7 bases, with 21 bases spanning the gap. CDR3 length: 17 residues. The CDR3 is CSARDPTLTLRREKLFF. DNA for the CDR3: TGCAGTGCTAGAGATCCGACCTTGACATTACGGCGTGAAAAACTGTTTTTT.

This chain links TRBV29-1 with TRBJ1-2, with unresolved D. This CDR3 comprises 12 residues. The V end lost 7 bases, the J end lost 6 bases, and 15 bases lay between the germline ends. Germline V CDR1 and CDR2: SQVTM, ANQGSEA. The CDR3 reads CSAPTSGDGYTF. The CDR3 coding sequence is TGCAGCGCCCCAACAAGCGGCGATGGCTACACCTTC. Variable domain in full (rest from reference TRBV29-1 and TRBJ1-2): SAVISQKPSRDICQRGTSLTIQCQVDSQVTMMFWYRQQPGQSLTLIATANQGSEATYESGFVIDKFPISRPNLTFSTLTVSNMSPEDSSIYLCSAPTSGDGYTFGSGTRLTVV.

A few counts support this clonotype. The V and J genes are TRBV20-1 and TRBJ1-3, with 7 bases aligning to TRBD1. The CDR3 contains 14 residues. V shed 3 bases and J 2 bases; nucleotides not matched to a gene: 4. Germline V gives CDR1 DFQATT, CDR2 SNEGSKA (reference sequence). CDR3 coding DNA: TGCAGTGCTAGCCGACAGGGAACTGGAAACACCATATATTTT. This encodes CSASRQGTGNTIYF.

The V call is TRBV18, the J call TRBJ2-5, with 9 bases fitting TRBD1. Germline V gives CDR1 KGHSH, CDR2 LQKENI. V shed 0 bases, J shed 4 bases, and the junction held 3 bases outside the gene matches. The CDR3 length is 15 residues. CDR3 in DNA: TGTGCCAGCTCACCACCGAAGACAGGGGGAGAGACCCAGTACTTC. Protein product: CASSPPKTGGETQYF. The complete variable domain, with remaining parts taken from reference TRBV18 and TRBJ2-5, reads NAGVMQNPRHLVRRRGQEARLRCSPMKGHSHVYWYRQLPEEGLKFMVYLQKENIIDESGMPKERFSAEFPKEGPSILRIQQVVRGDSAAYFCASSPPKTGGETQYFGPGTRLLVL.

This clonotype was seen just once. The chain joins TRBV18 to TRBJ2-7; tentative D call: TRBD2 (5 bases). Germline CDR1 and CDR2: KGHSH and LQKENI. The V and J ends lost 4 bases and 3 bases respectively, with 13 bases between them. The CDR3 length is 14 residues. The CDR3 DNA sequence: TGTGCCAGCTCACTTACGACTACCGGCTACGAGCAGTACTTC. Translation gives CASSLTTTGYEQYF.

This clonotype was found a few times. The chain is built from TRBV7-2 and TRBJ2-1; no clear D. The CDR3 covers 15 residues. Germline V gene data show CDR1 as SGHTA and CDR2 as FQGNSA. V lost 0 bases, J lost 8 bases, and 14 bases lay in between. In DNA, the CDR3 is TGTGCCAGCAGCTTAGCGGATCTCCTTAGGGATGAGCAGTTCTTC. Translating gives CASSLADLLRDEQFF. Complete variable domain (other parts from reference TRBV7-2 and TRBJ2-1): GAGVSQSPSNKVTEKGKDVELRCDPISGHTALYWYRQSLGQGLEFLIYFQGNSAPDKSGLPSDRFSAERTGGSVSTLTIQRTQQEDSAVYLCASSLADLLRDEQFFGPGTRLTVL.

The chain joins TRBV5-5 to TRBJ2-4, with TRBD1 identical over 8 bases. This CDR3 region has 15 residues. Looked up from germline, CDR1 is SGHKS and CDR2 is YYEKEE (reference sequence). Germline trimming cut 3 bases from V and 4 bases from J; bases unmatched to any gene: 6. Here the CDR3 DNA reads TGTGCCAGCAGCTCTTGGACAGGGTCTAAAAACATTCAGTACTTC. It encodes CASSSWTGSKNIQYF.

The rearrangement uses TRBV10-3 and TRBJ2-4; D possibly corresponds to TRBD2 (5 bases). The CDR3 sequence is 13 residues long. The V gene lost 6 bases and the J gene lost 6 bases, with 12 bases spanning the gap. Germline loops: CDR1 ENHRY, CDR2 SYGVKD. The CDR3 DNA reads as TGTGCCATCAGGGACTCTCACCTAAACATTCAGTACTTC. Its protein product is CAIRDSHLNIQYF.

This rearrangement joins TRBV29-1 to TRBJ1-1, with unresolved D. Germline V lookup: CDR1 SQVTM, CDR2 ANQGSEA. Trimming left V 0 bases short and J 5 bases short, with 7 bases between. CDR3 length: 12 residues. CDR3 coding DNA: TGCAGCGTTGAAGATCACGCGACTGAAGCTTTCTTT. Translated: CSVEDHATEAFF.

The rearrangement joins TRBV7-2 to TRBJ2-1; D is uncertain. There are 12 residues in the CDR3. Germline V CDR1 and CDR2: SGHTA, FQGNSA. The V gene lost 7 bases and the J gene lost 4 bases, with 8 bases spanning the gap. In nucleotides, the CDR3 is TGTGCCAGCACGGTAGGGTACAATGAGCAGTTCTTC. Its protein product is CASTVGYNEQFF.

Concerning this clonotype: At one end the junction does not follow the germline gene, possibly because of a read error. The chain uses TRBV11-2 and TRBJ2-5, with a possible D match to TRBD2 (6 bases). Germline V gene lookup returns CDR1 SGHAT and CDR2 FQNNGV. The CDR3 runs 17 residues. The DNA for the CDR3 is TGTGCCTGCAGCCTAGCGAAGCTCGGGACTCACCTGGAGACCCAGTACTTC. Protein sequence: CACSLAKLGTHLETQYF.

The rearrangement links TRBV5-6 to TRBJ2-7, with D perhaps matching TRBD2 (6 bases). Trimming took off 0 bases at V and 1 base at J, with 11 bases between the two ends. Germline CDR1 is SGHDT and CDR2 is YYEEEE. CDR3 size: 15 residues. The CDR3 DNA sequence: TGTGCCAGCAGCTTGGCGACTAGTCTTTCCTACGAGCAGTACTTC. Translated, it gives CASSLATSLSYEQYF.

This clonotype was seen only a few times. The rearrangement joins TRBV7-8 to TRBJ2-3; D perhaps matches TRBD1 (6 bases). The CDR3 length is 15 residues. The V gene lost 0 bases and the J gene lost 4 bases, with 11 bases spanning the gap. Germline V gene sequence: CDR1 SGHVS, CDR2 FQNEAQ. The CDR3 nucleotides read TGTGCCAGCAGCTTAGCTAGGACAGCCTCAGATACGCAGTATTTT. Residues: CASSLARTASDTQYF.

This chain joins TRBV15 and TRBJ1-5; 8 bases map to TRBD1. Germline V gene data show CDR1 as LNHNV and CDR2 as YYDKDF (reference sequence). The CDR3 is 15 residues long. The V segment lost 3 bases and the J segment 5 bases; nucleotides outside the gene matches: 6. The CDR3 is CATSSSPGGDQPQHF. The CDR3 nucleotides read TGTGCCACCAGCAGTTCTCCAGGGGGCGATCAGCCCCAGCATTTT.

This sequence joins TRBV10-3 and TRBJ2-7; D might be TRBD1 (5 bases). Trimming cost V 1 base and J 5 bases, with 6 bases left between them. CDR1 is ENHRY, CDR2 SYGVKD, per germline. The CDR3 runs 12 residues. The CDR3 spells CAISEWTNEQYF. CDR3 nucleotides: TGTGCCATCAGTGAGTGGACAAACGAGCAGTACTTC.

The chain employs TRBV9 and TRBJ2-1; 8 nucleotides align to TRBD1. Germline trimming cut 1 base from V and 8 bases from J; bases unmatched to any gene: 5. There are 14 residues in the CDR3. Germline assignment: CDR1 SGDLS and CDR2 YYNGEE. The chain's CDR3 is CASSVRTGKDEQFF. The CDR3 DNA is TGTGCCAGCAGCGTACGGACAGGGAAGGATGAGCAGTTCTTC.

This rearrangement joins TRBV7-9 to TRBJ2-5, with a possible D match to TRBD1 (6 bases). V was pared by 3 bases and J by 3 bases, with 11 bases between. Germline assignment: CDR1 SEHNR and CDR2 FQNEAQ (reference sequence). This CDR3 region has 14 residues. CDR3 loop: CASSFWTEEETQYF. CDR3 DNA sequence: TGTGCCAGCAGCTTCTGGACAGAGGAAGAGACCCAGTACTTC.